This T cell receptor beta chain stems from a study of identical twins. V dropped 0 bases and J dropped 3 bases, with 8 bases sitting between them. Per the germline V gene, CDR1 is LNHNV and CDR2 is YYDKDF (reference sequence). The CDR3 consists of 14 residues. This clonotype was seen at least ten times. TCRdb used MiXCR to reprocess the 5' RACE reads, holding one entry per CDR3 protein. The sample includes about 150,000 distinct CDR3 sequences, 3% to 4.5% of them seen just once. This TCR derives from a man between 18 and 35 years old in good health. The chain joins TRBV15 to TRBJ2-5, with D perhaps matching TRBD1 (5 bases). The sequencing input was memory T cells sorted from blood. The CDR3 region has the DNA TGTGCCACCAGCAGAGATCAGGGTGAAGAGACCCAGTACTTC. Translated, it gives CATSRDQGEETQYF.